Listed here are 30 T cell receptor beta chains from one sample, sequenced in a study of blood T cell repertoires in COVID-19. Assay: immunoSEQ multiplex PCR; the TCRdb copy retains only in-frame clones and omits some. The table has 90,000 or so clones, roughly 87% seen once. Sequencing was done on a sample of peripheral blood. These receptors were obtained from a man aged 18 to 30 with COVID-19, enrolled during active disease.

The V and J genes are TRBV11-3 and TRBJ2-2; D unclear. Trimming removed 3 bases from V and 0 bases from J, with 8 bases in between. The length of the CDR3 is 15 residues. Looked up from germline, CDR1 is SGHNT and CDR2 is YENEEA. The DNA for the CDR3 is TGTGCCAGCAGCTTCCTGGGCGCGAACACCGGGGAGCTGTTTTTT. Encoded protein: CASSFLGANTGELFF. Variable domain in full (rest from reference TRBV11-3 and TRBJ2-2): EAGVVQSPRYKIIEKKQPVAFWCNPISGHNTLYWYLQNLGQGPELLIRYENEEAVDDSQLPKDRFSAERLKGVDSTLKIQPAELGDSAVYLCASSFLGANTGELFFGEGSRLTVL.

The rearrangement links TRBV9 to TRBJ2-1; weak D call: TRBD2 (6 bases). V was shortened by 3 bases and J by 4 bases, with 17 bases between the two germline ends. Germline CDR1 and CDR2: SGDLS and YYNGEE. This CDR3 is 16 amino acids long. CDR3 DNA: TGTGCCAGCAGCGCCCGACTAGAAAAATTATACAATGAGCAGTTCTTC. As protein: CASSARLEKLYNEQFF.

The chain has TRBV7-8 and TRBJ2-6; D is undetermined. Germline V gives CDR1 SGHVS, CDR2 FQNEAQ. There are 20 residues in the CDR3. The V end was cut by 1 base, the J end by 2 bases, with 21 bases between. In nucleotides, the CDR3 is TGTGCCAGCAGCTTAGGTCATGACACCTTTTTTTTGGCTGGGGCCAACGTCCTGACTTTC. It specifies CASSLGHDTFFLAGANVLTF.

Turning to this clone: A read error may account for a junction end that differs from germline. CDR3 in DNA: TGTGTCAGCAGCCCCGCCCCCATACTAGCGGGAGGGATCGAGCAGTACTTC. The encoded protein is CVSSPAPILAGGIEQYF. This chain connects TRBV7-3 to TRBJ2-7, with 13 bases identical to TRBD2. Germline lookup yields CDR1 SGHTA and CDR2 FQGTGA. The CDR3 length is 17 residues.

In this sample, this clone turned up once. CDR3 sequence: CASSSGTLEQYF. CDR3 nucleotides: TGTGCCAGCAGTTCCGGGACACTCGAGCAGTACTTC. This rearrangement joins TRBV6-5 to TRBJ2-7, with TRBD1 as a possible D gene (6 bases). From germline, CDR1 is MNHEY and CDR2 SVGAGI. Trimming shortened V by 4 bases and J by 6 bases, and 10 bases separated the two germline ends. The length of the CDR3 is 12 residues.

The CDR3, as DNA: TGTGCCAGCAGCCCCCCGGGACTAGCGGGAGGGAATACGCAGTATTTT. The encoded protein is CASSPPGLAGGNTQYF. The chain employs TRBV11-2 and TRBJ2-3; 16 bases map to TRBD2. With 5 bases clipped from V and 7 bases from J, the junction kept 6 bases outside the gene matches. Germline V gene data show CDR1 as SGHAT and CDR2 as FQNNGV. This CDR3 is built from 16 residues. Using reference TRBV11-2 and TRBJ2-3 for the parts outside the CDR3, the full variable domain is EAGVAQSPRYKIIEKRQSVAFWCNPISGHATLYWYQQILGQGPKLLIQFQNNGVVDDSQLPKDRFSAERLKGVDSTLKIQPAKLEDSAVYLCASSPPGLAGGNTQYFGPGTRLTVL.

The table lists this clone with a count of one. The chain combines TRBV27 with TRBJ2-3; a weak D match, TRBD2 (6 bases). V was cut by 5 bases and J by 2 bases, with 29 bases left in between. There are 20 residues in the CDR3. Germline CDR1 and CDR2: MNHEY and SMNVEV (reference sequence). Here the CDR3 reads CASSSDGPRKGWEATDTQYF. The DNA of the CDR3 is TGTGCCAGCAGTAGCGACGGGCCCAGAAAAGGGTGGGAGGCCACAGATACGCAGTATTTT.

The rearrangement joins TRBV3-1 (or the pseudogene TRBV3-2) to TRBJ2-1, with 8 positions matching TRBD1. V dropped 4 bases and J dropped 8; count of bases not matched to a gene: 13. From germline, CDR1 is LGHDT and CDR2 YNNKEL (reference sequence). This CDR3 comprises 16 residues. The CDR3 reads CASSPDRDWGYDEQFF. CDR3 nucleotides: TGTGCCAGCAGCCCGGACAGGGATTGGGGTTACGATGAGCAGTTCTTC.

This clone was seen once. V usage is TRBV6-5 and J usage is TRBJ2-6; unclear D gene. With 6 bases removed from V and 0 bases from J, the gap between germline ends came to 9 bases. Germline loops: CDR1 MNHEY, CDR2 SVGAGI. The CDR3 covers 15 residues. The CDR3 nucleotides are TGTGCCAGCAGACTGACACTCTCTGGGGCCAACGTCCTGACTTTC. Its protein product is CASRLTLSGANVLTF.

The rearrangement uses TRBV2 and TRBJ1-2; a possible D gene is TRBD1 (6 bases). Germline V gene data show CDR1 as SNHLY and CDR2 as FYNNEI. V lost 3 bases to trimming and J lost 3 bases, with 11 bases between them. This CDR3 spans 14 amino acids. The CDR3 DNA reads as TGTGCCAGCAGTGACGGGGGGCAGGACTATGGCTACACCTTC. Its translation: CASSDGGQDYGYTF.

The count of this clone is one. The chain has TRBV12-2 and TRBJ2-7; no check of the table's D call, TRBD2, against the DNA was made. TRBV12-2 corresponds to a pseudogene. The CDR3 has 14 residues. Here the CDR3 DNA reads TGTGCAAGTCGCTTTATAGAGGGATCTTACGAGCAGTACTTC. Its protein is CASRFIEGSYEQYF.

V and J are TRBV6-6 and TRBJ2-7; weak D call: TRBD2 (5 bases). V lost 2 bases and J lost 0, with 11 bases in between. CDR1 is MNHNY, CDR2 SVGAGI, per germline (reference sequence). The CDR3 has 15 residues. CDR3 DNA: TGTGCCAGCAGTTACCCGGGGTCGTACTCCTACGAGCAGTACTTC. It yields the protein CASSYPGSYSYEQYF.

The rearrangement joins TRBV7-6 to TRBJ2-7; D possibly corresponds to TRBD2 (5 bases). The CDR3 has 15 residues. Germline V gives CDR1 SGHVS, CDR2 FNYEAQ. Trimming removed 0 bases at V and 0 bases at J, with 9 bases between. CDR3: CASSLATGSSYEQYF. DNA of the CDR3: TGTGCCAGCAGCTTAGCAACGGGGAGCTCCTACGAGCAGTACTTC.

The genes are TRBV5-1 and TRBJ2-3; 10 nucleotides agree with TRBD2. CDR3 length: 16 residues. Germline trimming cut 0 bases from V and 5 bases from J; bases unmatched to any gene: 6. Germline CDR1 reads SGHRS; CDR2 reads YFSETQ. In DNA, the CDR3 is TGCGCCAGCAGCTTGGTGCTAGCGGGAGTGGGAGATACGCAGTATTTT. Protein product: CASSLVLAGVGDTQYF.

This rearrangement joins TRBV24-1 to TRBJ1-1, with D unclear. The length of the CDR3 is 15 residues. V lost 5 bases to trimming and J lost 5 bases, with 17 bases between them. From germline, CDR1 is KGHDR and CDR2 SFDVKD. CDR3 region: CATSGSVPGGTEAFF. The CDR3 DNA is TGTGCCACCAGTGGCTCTGTCCCGGGAGGGACTGAAGCTTTCTTT.

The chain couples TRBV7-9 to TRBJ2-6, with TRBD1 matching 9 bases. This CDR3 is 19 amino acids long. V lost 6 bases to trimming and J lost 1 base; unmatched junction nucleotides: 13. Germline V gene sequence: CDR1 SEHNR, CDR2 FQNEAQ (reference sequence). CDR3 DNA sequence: TGTGCCAGCAGTTCAGCGACCGGGACAGGGAGGTCTGGGGCCAACGTCCTGACTTTC. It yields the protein CASSSATGTGRSGANVLTF.

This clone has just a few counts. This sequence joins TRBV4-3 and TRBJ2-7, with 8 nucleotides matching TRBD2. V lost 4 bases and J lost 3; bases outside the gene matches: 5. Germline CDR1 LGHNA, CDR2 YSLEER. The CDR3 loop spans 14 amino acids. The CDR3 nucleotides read TGCGCCAGCAGCCCCTCGGGAGGGAACTACGAGCAGTACTTC. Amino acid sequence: CASSPSGGNYEQYF.

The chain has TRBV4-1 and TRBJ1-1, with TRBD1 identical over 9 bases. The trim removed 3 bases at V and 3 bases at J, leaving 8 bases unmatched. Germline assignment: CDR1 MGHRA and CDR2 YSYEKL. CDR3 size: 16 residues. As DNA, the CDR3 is TGCGCCAGCAGCCAGGGTTGGACAGGGGTGGACACTGAAGCTTTCTTT. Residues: CASSQGWTGVDTEAFF.

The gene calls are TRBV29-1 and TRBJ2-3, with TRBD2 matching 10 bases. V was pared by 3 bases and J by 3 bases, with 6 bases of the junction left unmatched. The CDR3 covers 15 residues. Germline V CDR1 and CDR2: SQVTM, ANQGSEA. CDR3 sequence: CSVDESGRVTDTQYF. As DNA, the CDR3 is TGCAGCGTTGACGAGAGCGGGAGGGTGACAGATACGCAGTATTTT.

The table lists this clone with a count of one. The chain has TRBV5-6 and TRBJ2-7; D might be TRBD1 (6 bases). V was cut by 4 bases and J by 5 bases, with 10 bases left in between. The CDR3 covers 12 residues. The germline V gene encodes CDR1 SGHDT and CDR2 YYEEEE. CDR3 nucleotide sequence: TGTGCCAGCAGCCCCGGACAGAACGAGCAGTACTTC. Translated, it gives CASSPGQNEQYF.

The CDR3, as DNA: TGTGCCAGCAGCTTAGCTTCCCCGGGACTAGGTCCCTACGAGCAGTACTTC. This sequence encodes CASSLASPGLGPYEQYF. V is TRBV11-2 and J is TRBJ2-7; TRBD2 matches at 8 bases. Trimming at V came to 1 base and at J to 2 bases, leaving 10 bases not matched to a gene. Looked up from germline, CDR1 is SGHAT and CDR2 is FQNNGV. This CDR3 is built from 17 residues.

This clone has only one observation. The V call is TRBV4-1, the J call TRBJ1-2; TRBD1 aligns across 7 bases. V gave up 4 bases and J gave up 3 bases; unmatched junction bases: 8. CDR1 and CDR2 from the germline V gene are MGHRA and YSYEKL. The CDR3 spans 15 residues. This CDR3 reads CASSLNSGTDYGYTF. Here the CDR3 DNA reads TGCGCCAGCAGCCTTAACTCCGGGACAGACTATGGCTACACCTTC.

The CDR3 loop is CASSADPEGYTF. CDR3 bases: TGTGCCAGCAGCGCCGATCCAGAAGGCTACACCTTC. The chain has TRBV9 and TRBJ1-2; D is unclear. CDR3 length: 12 residues. Trimming cost V 3 bases and J 8 bases, with 11 bases left between them. The germline CDR1 and CDR2 sequences are SGDLS and YYNGEE.

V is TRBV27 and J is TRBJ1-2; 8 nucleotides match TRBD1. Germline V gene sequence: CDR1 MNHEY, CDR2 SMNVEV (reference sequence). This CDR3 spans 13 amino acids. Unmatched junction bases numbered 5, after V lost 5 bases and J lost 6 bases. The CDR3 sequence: CASSSAGGDGYTF. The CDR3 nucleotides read TGTGCCAGCAGTAGCGCAGGGGGCGATGGCTACACCTTC.

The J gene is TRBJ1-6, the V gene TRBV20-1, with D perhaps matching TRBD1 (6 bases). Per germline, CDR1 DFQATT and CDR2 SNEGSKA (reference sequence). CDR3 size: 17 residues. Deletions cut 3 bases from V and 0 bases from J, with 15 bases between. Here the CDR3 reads CSASTGQLSSYNSPLHF. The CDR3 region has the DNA TGCAGTGCTAGTACCGGACAGCTGAGCTCCTATAATTCACCCCTCCACTTT.

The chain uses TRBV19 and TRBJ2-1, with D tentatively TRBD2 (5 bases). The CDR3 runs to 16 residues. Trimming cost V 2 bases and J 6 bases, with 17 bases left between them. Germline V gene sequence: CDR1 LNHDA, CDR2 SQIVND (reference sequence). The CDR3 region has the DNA TGTGCCAGTAGTATATGGAGCGGATGGGAGCTCAATGAGCAGTTCTTC. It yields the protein CASSIWSGWELNEQFF. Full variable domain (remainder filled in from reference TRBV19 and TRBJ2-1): DGGITQSPKYLFRKEGQNVTLSCEQNLNHDAMYWYRQDPGQGLRLIYYSQIVNDFQKGDIAEGYSVSREKKESFPLTVTSAQKNPTAFYLCASSIWSGWELNEQFFGPGTRLTVL.

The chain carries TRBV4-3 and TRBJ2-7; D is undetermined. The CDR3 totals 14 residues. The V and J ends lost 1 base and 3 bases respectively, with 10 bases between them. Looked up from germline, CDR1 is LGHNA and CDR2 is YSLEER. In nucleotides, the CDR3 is TGCGCCAGCAGCCAAGTGTATAGTTTCTACGAGCAGTACTTC. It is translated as CASSQVYSFYEQYF.

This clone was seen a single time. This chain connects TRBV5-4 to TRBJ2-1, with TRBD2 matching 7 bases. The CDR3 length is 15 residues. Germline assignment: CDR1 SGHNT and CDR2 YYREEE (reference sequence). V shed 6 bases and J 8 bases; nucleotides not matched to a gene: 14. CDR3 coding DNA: TGTGCCAGCACCCTAAGGGGAGGGTTGGGGGATGAGCAGTTCTTC. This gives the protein CASTLRGGLGDEQFF.

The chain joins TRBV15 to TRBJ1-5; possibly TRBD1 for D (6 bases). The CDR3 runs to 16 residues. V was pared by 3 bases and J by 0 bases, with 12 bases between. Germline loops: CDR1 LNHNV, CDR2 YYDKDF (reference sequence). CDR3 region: CATSSNRAYSNQPQHF. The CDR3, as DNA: TGTGCCACCAGCAGTAACAGGGCTTATAGCAATCAGCCCCAGCATTTT.

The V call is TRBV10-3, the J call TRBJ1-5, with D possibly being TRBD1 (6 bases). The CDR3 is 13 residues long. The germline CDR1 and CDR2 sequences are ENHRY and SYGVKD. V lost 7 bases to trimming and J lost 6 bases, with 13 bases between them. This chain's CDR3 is CAIKGQGSQPQHF. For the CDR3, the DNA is TGTGCCATCAAGGGGCAGGGGAGTCAGCCCCAGCATTTT.